This record looks at one T cell receptor (beta chain) sequence and its context. The data belong to a study of blood T cell repertoires in COVID-19. CDR3 size: 15 residues. Trimming took 5 bases from V and 0 from J, leaving 11 bases between them. The germline gives CDR1 SEHNR, CDR2 FQNEAQ (reference sequence). In the study's own analysis: Amplification of reference gene primers was used by the study to estimate nucleated cell counts. Libraries were prepared by immunoSEQ multiplex PCR; TCRdb keeps only in-frame clonotypes and omits some of them. V, J and clone size reflect that table, while D and trimming were determined from the DNA. The sample has 95,000 or so clones; approximately 81% are singletons.

The rearrangement uses TRBV7-9 and TRBJ1-5, with a possible D match to TRBD1 (6 bases). The origin of this receptor is a man aged 80 or over with active or convalescent COVID-19. The material sequenced was peripheral blood. CDR3 amino acids: CASSADRNSNQPQHF. Written as DNA, the CDR3 is TGTGCCAGCAGCGCGGACAGAAATAGCAATCAGCCCCAGCATTTT.